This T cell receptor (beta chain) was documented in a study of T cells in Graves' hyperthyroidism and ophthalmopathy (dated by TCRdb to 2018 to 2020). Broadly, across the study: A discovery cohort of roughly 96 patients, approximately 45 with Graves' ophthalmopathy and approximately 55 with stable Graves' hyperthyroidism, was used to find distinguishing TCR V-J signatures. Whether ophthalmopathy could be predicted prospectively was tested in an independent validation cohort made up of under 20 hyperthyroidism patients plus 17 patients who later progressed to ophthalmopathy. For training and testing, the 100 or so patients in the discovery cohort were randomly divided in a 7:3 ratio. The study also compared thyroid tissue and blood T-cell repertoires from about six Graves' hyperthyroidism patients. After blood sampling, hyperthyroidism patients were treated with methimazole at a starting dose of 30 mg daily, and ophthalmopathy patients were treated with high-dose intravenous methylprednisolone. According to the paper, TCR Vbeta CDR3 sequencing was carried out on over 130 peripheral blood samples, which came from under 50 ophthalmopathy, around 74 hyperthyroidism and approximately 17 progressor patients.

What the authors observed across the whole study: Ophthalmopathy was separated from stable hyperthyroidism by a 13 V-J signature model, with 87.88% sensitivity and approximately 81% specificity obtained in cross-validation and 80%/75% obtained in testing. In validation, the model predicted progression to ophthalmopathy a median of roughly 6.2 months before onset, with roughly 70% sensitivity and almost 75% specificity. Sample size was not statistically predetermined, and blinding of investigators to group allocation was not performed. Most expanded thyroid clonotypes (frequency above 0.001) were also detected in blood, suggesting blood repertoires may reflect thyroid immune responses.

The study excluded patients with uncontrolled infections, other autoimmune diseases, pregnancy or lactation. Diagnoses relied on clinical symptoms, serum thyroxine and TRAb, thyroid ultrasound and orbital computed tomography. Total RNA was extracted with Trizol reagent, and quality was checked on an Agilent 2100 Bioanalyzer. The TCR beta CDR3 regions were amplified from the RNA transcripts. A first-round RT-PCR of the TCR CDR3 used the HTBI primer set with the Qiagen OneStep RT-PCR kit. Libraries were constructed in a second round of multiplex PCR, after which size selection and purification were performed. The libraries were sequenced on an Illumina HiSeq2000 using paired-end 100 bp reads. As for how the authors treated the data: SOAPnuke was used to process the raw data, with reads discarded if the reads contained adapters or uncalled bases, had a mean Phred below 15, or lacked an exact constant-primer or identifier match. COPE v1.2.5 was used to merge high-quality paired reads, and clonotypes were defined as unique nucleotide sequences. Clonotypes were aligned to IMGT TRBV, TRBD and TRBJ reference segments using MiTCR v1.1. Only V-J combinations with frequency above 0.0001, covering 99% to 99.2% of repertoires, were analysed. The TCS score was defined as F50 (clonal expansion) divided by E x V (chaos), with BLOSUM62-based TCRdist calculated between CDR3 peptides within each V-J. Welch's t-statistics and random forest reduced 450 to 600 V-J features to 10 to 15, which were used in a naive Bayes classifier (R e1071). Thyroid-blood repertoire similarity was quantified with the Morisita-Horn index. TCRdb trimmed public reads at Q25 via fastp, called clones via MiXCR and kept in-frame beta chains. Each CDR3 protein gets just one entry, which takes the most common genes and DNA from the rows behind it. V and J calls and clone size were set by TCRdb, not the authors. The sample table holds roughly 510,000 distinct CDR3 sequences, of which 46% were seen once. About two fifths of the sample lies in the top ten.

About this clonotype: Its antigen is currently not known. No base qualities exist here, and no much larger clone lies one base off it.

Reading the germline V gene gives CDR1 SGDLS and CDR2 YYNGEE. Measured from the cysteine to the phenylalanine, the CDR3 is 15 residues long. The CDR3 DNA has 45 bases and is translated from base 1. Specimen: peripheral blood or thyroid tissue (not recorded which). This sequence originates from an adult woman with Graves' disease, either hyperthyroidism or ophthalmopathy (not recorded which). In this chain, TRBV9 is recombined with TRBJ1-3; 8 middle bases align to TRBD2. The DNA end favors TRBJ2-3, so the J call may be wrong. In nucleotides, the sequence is TGTGCCAGCAGCGCCGGGACTAGAAATGGAGATACGCAGTATTTT. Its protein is CASSAGTRNGDTQYF.